This is a list of T cell receptor beta chains from one sample in a study of technical replicates of blood from a few donors. Libraries were prepared by immunoSEQ multiplex PCR; TCRdb keeps only in-frame clonotypes and omits some of them. The table records tens of thousands of clones, roughly 94% of them present only once. The sample taken for sequencing was T cells isolated from PBMCs. These receptor sequences come from a human donor in good health. Each CDR3 is given with its conserved first and last residue. Fields, in order: J gene, V gene, D gene, clone size, CDR3 DNA, CDR3 protein. D genes are given only for firm matches. Only part of the rows carry a size: once, few, many, or a class if the clone is expanded.

J gene: TRBJ1-5
V gene: TRBV6-6
D gene: TRBD1
clone size: -
CDR3 DNA: TGTGCCACCTCCTCGGGACAGGGGAATCAGCCCCAGCATTTT
CDR3 protein: CATSSGQGNQPQHF

J gene: TRBJ2-2
V gene: TRBV2
D gene: -
clone size: -
CDR3 DNA: TGTGCCAGCCGTAAGACTAAGAGCAGCGGACGGGCCACCGGGGAGCTGTTTTTT
CDR3 protein: CASRKTKSSGRATGELFF

J gene: TRBJ2-5
V gene: TRBV5-1
D gene: TRBD1
clone size: once
CDR3 DNA: TGCGCCAGCAGCTTGTCAGGGGGCAGGGAGACCCAGTACTTC
CDR3 protein: CASSLSGGRETQYF

J gene: TRBJ1-2
V gene: TRBV11-3
D gene: -
clone size: -
CDR3 DNA: TGTGCCAGCAGCTTAGATCGGGGGGCCGGTGGCTACACCTTC
CDR3 protein: CASSLDRGAGGYTF

J gene: TRBJ2-7
V gene: TRBV6-1
D gene: -
clone size: -
CDR3 DNA: TGTGCCAGCAGTCCCCAGGGGTACGAGCAGTACTTC
CDR3 protein: CASSPQGYEQYF

J gene: TRBJ2-3
V gene: TRBV5-1
D gene: TRBD1
clone size: -
CDR3 DNA: TGCGCCAGCAGCTTGAGGGGGCCCTTGGGCACAGATACGCAGTATTTT
CDR3 protein: CASSLRGPLGTDTQYF

J gene: TRBJ1-2
V gene: TRBV6-5
D gene: TRBD1
clone size: once
CDR3 DNA: TGTGCCAGCAGTTACACCAATCGACAGGGAAGTGGCTACACCTTC
CDR3 protein: CASSYTNRQGSGYTF

J gene: TRBJ2-1
V gene: TRBV19
D gene: TRBD1
clone size: -
CDR3 DNA: TGTGCCAGTAGTATCACAGGGGGTAGCTACAATGAGCAGTTCTTC
CDR3 protein: CASSITGGSYNEQFF

J gene: TRBJ2-7
V gene: TRBV11-2
D gene: TRBD1
clone size: -
CDR3 DNA: TGTGCCAGCAGCTCAGTGATAAAGATTTCGGGACAGCATTCCTACGAGCAGTACTTC
CDR3 protein: CASSSVIKISGQHSYEQYF

J gene: TRBJ2-5
V gene: TRBV4-1
D gene: -
clone size: -
CDR3 DNA: TGCGCCAGCAGCCAAGAGGCCCAGACCCAGTACTTC
CDR3 protein: CASSQEAQTQYF

J gene: TRBJ2-2
V gene: TRBV29-1
D gene: -
clone size: few
CDR3 DNA: TGCAGCGTTGAGCGCGGGGGCAAGGTGTTTTTT
CDR3 protein: CSVERGGKVFF

J gene: TRBJ2-7
V gene: TRBV29-1
D gene: -
clone size: -
CDR3 DNA: TGCAGCGTCGTTGGTAGCTACGAGCAGTACTTC
CDR3 protein: CSVVGSYEQYF

J gene: TRBJ2-5
V gene: TRBV5-1
D gene: TRBD2
clone size: -
CDR3 DNA: TGCGCCAGCAGCTTGACTACTAGCGGGAGTCTCAAGACCCAGTACTTC
CDR3 protein: CASSLTTSGSLKTQYF

J gene: TRBJ2-5
V gene: TRBV4-1
D gene: TRBD2
clone size: -
CDR3 DNA: TGCGCCAGCAGCCAAGGGCCCTCTAGCGGCCAAGAGACCCAGTACTTC
CDR3 protein: CASSQGPSSGQETQYF

J gene: TRBJ1-1
V gene: TRBV4-1
D gene: -
clone size: -
CDR3 DNA: TGCGCCAGCAGCCAAGATCCGGGTACCGGGACTGAAGCTTTCTTT
CDR3 protein: CASSQDPGTGTEAFF

J gene: TRBJ1-1
V gene: TRBV5-1
D gene: TRBD1
clone size: -
CDR3 DNA: TGCGCCAGCAGCTTAACCGGGACAGAGGGGACTGAAGCTTTCTTT
CDR3 protein: CASSLTGTEGTEAFF

J gene: TRBJ2-1
V gene: TRBV28
D gene: -
clone size: -
CDR3 DNA: TGTGCCAGCAGTCTCCTGACAGTGAGCTCCTACAATGAGCAGTTCTTC
CDR3 protein: CASSLLTVSSYNEQFF

J gene: TRBJ1-6
V gene: TRBV6-4
D gene: TRBD1
clone size: few
CDR3 DNA: TGTGCCAGCAGTGAATCGGGACAGGAGAATTCACCCCTCCACTTT
CDR3 protein: CASSESGQENSPLHF

J gene: TRBJ1-5
V gene: TRBV2
D gene: TRBD1
clone size: -
CDR3 DNA: TGTGCCAGCAGCCCCTCGGACAGGAATTCGCAGCCCCAGCATTTT
CDR3 protein: CASSPSDRNSQPQHF

J gene: TRBJ1-4
V gene: TRBV7-9
D gene: -
clone size: -
CDR3 DNA: TGTGCCAGCAGCTTAGTCAGGCAGTCCGCAACTAATGAAAAACTGTTTTTT
CDR3 protein: CASSLVRQSATNEKLFF

J gene: TRBJ1-4
V gene: TRBV28
D gene: -
clone size: -
CDR3 DNA: TGTGCCAGCGGGTACTTGACAGCTCTGTCAGGGTCAACTAATGAAAAACTGTTTTTT
CDR3 protein: CASGYLTALSGSTNEKLFF

J gene: TRBJ2-2
V gene: TRBV5-1
D gene: -
clone size: -
CDR3 DNA: TGCGCCAGCAGCCAGAACACCGGGGAGCTGTTTTTT
CDR3 protein: CASSQNTGELFF

J gene: TRBJ1-2
V gene: TRBV20-1
D gene: -
clone size: -
CDR3 DNA: TGCAGTGCTGAAGGAGGAAGCTACACCTTC
CDR3 protein: CSAEGGSYTF

J gene: TRBJ2-2
V gene: TRBV4-2
D gene: -
clone size: -
CDR3 DNA: TGTGCCAGCAGCCAAGATTTGCTCGGCGGGGAGCTGTTTTTT
CDR3 protein: CASSQDLLGGELFF

J gene: TRBJ2-5
V gene: TRBV21-1
D gene: -
clone size: -
CDR3 DNA: TGTGCCAGCAGCCCGACAGGTCAAGAGACCCAGTACTTC
CDR3 protein: CASSPTGQETQYF

J gene: TRBJ2-1
V gene: TRBV19
D gene: TRBD2
clone size: -
CDR3 DNA: TGTGCCAGTAATGAAGGGACTAGCAACAATGAGCAGTTCTTC
CDR3 protein: CASNEGTSNNEQFF

J gene: TRBJ1-1
V gene: TRBV11-2
D gene: -
clone size: -
CDR3 DNA: TGTGCCAGCAGTAAGGGGAATGAAGCTTTCTTT
CDR3 protein: CASSKGNEAFF

J gene: TRBJ1-6
V gene: TRBV6-5
D gene: -
clone size: -
CDR3 DNA: TGTGCCAGCAGTTACGAACAGTATAATTCACCCCTCCACTTT
CDR3 protein: CASSYEQYNSPLHF

J gene: TRBJ1-3
V gene: TRBV5-4
D gene: -
clone size: -
CDR3 DNA: TGTGCCAGCAGCCTGGGACACCCGAGCTCTGGAAACACCATATATTTT
CDR3 protein: CASSLGHPSSGNTIYF

J gene: TRBJ1-2
V gene: TRBV5-4
D gene: -
clone size: -
CDR3 DNA: TGTGCCAGCAGCTTGGGGGCAGACGGCTATGGCTACACCTTC
CDR3 protein: CASSLGADGYGYTF

J gene: TRBJ2-7
V gene: TRBV7-8
D gene: -
clone size: -
CDR3 DNA: TGTGCCAGCACTCCCGATCATCCCGGGACTCGGGACTACGAGCAGTACTTC
CDR3 protein: CASTPDHPGTRDYEQYF

J gene: TRBJ2-3
V gene: TRBV6-5
D gene: TRBD1
clone size: -
CDR3 DNA: TGTGCCAGCAGCCCGGGACAGTTCACAGATACGCAGTATTTT
CDR3 protein: CASSPGQFTDTQYF

J gene: TRBJ1-5
V gene: TRBV28
D gene: -
clone size: -
CDR3 DNA: TGTGCCAGCAGCCTGATGGGAGAGCCCCAGCATTTT
CDR3 protein: CASSLMGEPQHF

J gene: TRBJ1-2
V gene: TRBV28
D gene: TRBD1
clone size: -
CDR3 DNA: TGTGCCAGCACTCCCGGACAGGGGGGTGGCTACACCTTC
CDR3 protein: CASTPGQGGGYTF

J gene: TRBJ2-3
V gene: TRBV5-1
D gene: TRBD2
clone size: -
CDR3 DNA: TGCGCCAGCAGCGACGGACTAGCGGGGACCTACACAGATACGCAGTATTTT
CDR3 protein: CASSDGLAGTYTDTQYF

J gene: TRBJ2-5
V gene: TRBV27
D gene: -
clone size: -
CDR3 DNA: TGTGCCAGCAGCTCAACAGGAATCCAAGAGACCCAGTACTTC
CDR3 protein: CASSSTGIQETQYF

J gene: TRBJ1-2
V gene: TRBV27
D gene: TRBD1
clone size: -
CDR3 DNA: TGTGCCAGCAGTTTAACGGGACAGGGTGCGTATGGCTACACCTTC
CDR3 protein: CASSLTGQGAYGYTF

J gene: TRBJ2-1
V gene: TRBV30
D gene: TRBD2
clone size: -
CDR3 DNA: TGTGCCTGGAGTGTGATGAGCGGGGTAGACAATGAGCAGTTCTTC
CDR3 protein: CAWSVMSGVDNEQFF

J gene: TRBJ2-4
V gene: TRBV30
D gene: -
clone size: -
CDR3 DNA: TGTGCCTGGAGTGTACAGGTAGCCAAAAACATTCAGTACTTC
CDR3 protein: CAWSVQVAKNIQYF

J gene: TRBJ2-7
V gene: TRBV6-1
D gene: -
clone size: -
CDR3 DNA: TGTGCCAGCAGTGGCTCGGGGTCCTCCTACGAGCAGTACTTC
CDR3 protein: CASSGSGSSYEQYF

J gene: TRBJ2-7
V gene: TRBV6-6
D gene: TRBD1
clone size: -
CDR3 DNA: TGTGCCAGCAGTGTCCGGGACAGCTCCTACGAGCAGTACTTC
CDR3 protein: CASSVRDSSYEQYF

J gene: TRBJ1-1
V gene: TRBV7-6
D gene: TRBD1
clone size: -
CDR3 DNA: TGTGCCAGCAGCCCACGGGCAGGGGGCGCGAACACTGAAGCTTTCTTT
CDR3 protein: CASSPRAGGANTEAFF

J gene: TRBJ2-2
V gene: TRBV4-1
D gene: -
clone size: once
CDR3 DNA: TGCGCCAGCAGCCAAGGACTGCGGGGATCCGGGGAGCTGTTTTTT
CDR3 protein: CASSQGLRGSGELFF

J gene: TRBJ2-7
V gene: TRBV30
D gene: TRBD2
clone size: -
CDR3 DNA: TGTGCCTGGAGTGGGGGGGGTTACGAGCAGTACTTC
CDR3 protein: CAWSGGGYEQYF

J gene: TRBJ1-2
V gene: TRBV14
D gene: TRBD1
clone size: -
CDR3 DNA: TGTGCCAGCAGCCAAGCCGGGACAGGGACCTATGGCTACACCTTC
CDR3 protein: CASSQAGTGTYGYTF

J gene: TRBJ2-3
V gene: TRBV13
D gene: -
clone size: -
CDR3 DNA: TGTGCCAGCAGCCTCCTCGACAGGATTAGCACAGATACGCAGTATTTT
CDR3 protein: CASSLLDRISTDTQYF

J gene: TRBJ2-7
V gene: TRBV11-2
D gene: -
clone size: -
CDR3 DNA: TGTGCCAGCAGTAGCCCGGGCGAGGACGGGAACTACGAGCAGTACTTC
CDR3 protein: CASSSPGEDGNYEQYF

J gene: TRBJ2-1
V gene: TRBV7-6
D gene: -
clone size: -
CDR3 DNA: TGTGCCAGCAGCTTAGCGTTCGGCGGAAGCTCCTACAATGAGCAGTTCTTC
CDR3 protein: CASSLAFGGSSYNEQFF

J gene: TRBJ2-7
V gene: TRBV18
D gene: TRBD1
clone size: -
CDR3 DNA: TGTGCCAGCTCACCGGGACAGGTGGAGGACTACGAGCAGTACTTC
CDR3 protein: CASSPGQVEDYEQYF